The clone carrying this TCR beta chain was detected a few times. Unique molecular identifiers were incorporated into the prepared TCRbeta library. TCRdb re-analysed the PCR reads in MiXCR, keeping a single row per CDR3 protein. The sample has just over 950,000 distinct CDR3 sequences, about 29% seen once. The data were taken from a study of T-cell reconstitution after alpha-beta-depleted transplantation in children. The clonotype originates from a boy in the first two years of life who had a stem cell transplant for SCID, so the T cells may come from the graft donor. Source: PBMCs, mostly from graft donor cells, taken 360 days after TCRalphabeta/CD19-depleted stem cell transplant.

In nucleotides, the CDR3 is TGCGCCAGCAGCTTGGCGGCTAGCGGGGGGCCCAAGAACACCGGGGAGCTGTTTTTT. It yields the protein CASSLAASGGPKNTGELFF. V gene TRBV5-1 combines with J gene TRBJ2-2, with 11 bases fitting TRBD2. Germline CDR1 and CDR2: SGHRS and YFSETQ. This CDR3 has 19 amino acids. V dropped 0 bases and J dropped 1; count of bases not matched to a gene: 8.